These 30 T cell receptor beta chains share one sample of origin, sequenced in a study of neoadjuvant anti-PD-1 for oral cavity cancer. Only in-frame clones appear in the TCRdb table, and some are missing; sequencing was by immunoSEQ multiplex PCR. The sample includes fewer than 20,000 clones, around 60% of them seen just once. The sequenced sample was PBMCs, obtained before nivolumab (anti-PD-1) treatment. The receptors were gathered from a person aged 40 to 85 with oral cavity squamous cell carcinoma.

J is TRBJ2-7 and V is TRBV4-2; 10 bases fit TRBD2. In germline, CDR1 is LGHNA, CDR2 YNFKEQ. J gave up 2 bases and V 4 bases, and 5 bases lay outside the gene matches. The CDR3 covers 15 residues. The CDR3 sequence: CASSPGLASPYEQYF. The DNA for the CDR3 is TGTGCCAGCAGCCCGGGACTAGCGAGCCCCTACGAGCAGTACTTC.

The chain links TRBV2 to TRBJ2-2; tentatively, D is TRBD1 (6 bases). Per the germline V gene, CDR1 is SNHLY and CDR2 is FYNNEI. V dropped 2 bases and J dropped 3 bases, with 19 bases sitting between them. The CDR3 has 18 amino acids. The CDR3 here is CASSEYLQGILDTGELFF. The DNA for the CDR3 is TGTGCCAGCAGTGAATACTTACAGGGAATATTGGACACCGGGGAGCTGTTTTTT.

The V gene is TRBV5-1, the J gene TRBJ2-2, with D perhaps matching TRBD1 (6 bases). The CDR3 length is 14 residues. Trimming left V 3 bases short and J 1 base short, with 7 bases between. Germline V lookup: CDR1 SGHRS, CDR2 YFSETQ. CDR3 sequence (DNA): TGCGCCAGCAGCTCGACAGGGAACACCGGGGAGCTGTTTTTT. Amino acid sequence: CASSSTGNTGELFF.

Note on this clone: One end of the junction does not line up with germline, which may come from a read error. The genes are TRBV6-6 and TRBJ1-5; the match to TRBD1 covers 9 bases. Germline CDR1 MNHNY, CDR2 SVGAGI (reference sequence). The CDR3 sequence is 13 residues long. Here the CDR3 reads CGTRTGVNQPQHF. In DNA, the CDR3 is TGCGGAACCCGGACAGGGGTCAATCAGCCCCAGCATTTT.

This chain connects TRBV28 to TRBJ2-7; 9 nucleotides match TRBD2. This CDR3 has 13 residues. Germline CDR1 MDHEN, CDR2 SYDVKM. The ends lost 7 bases at V and 1 base at J; junction bases unmatched: 2. In DNA, the CDR3 is TGTGCCAGCAAAAGCGGGGGGTCCTACGAGCAGTACTTC. This translates into CASKSGGSYEQYF.

In this sample, this clone turned up a few times. The chain links TRBV20-1 to TRBJ2-7; D perhaps matches TRBD2 (5 bases). The CDR3 spans 11 residues. Germline V gene data show CDR1 as DFQATT and CDR2 as SNEGSKA (reference sequence). V lost 5 bases and J lost 5, with 10 bases in between. The CDR3: CSAPLVNEQYF. CDR3 DNA sequence: TGCAGTGCTCCACTAGTTAACGAGCAGTACTTC.

This clone was observed a few times. CDR3 protein: CAWIPPANTDTQYF. CDR3 in DNA: TGTGCCTGGATCCCCCCTGCCAACACAGATACGCAGTATTTT. The V and J genes are TRBV30 and TRBJ2-3; D gene uncertain. The V end was cut by 4 bases, the J end by 2 bases, with 13 bases between. The CDR3 length is 14 residues. Germline V gives CDR1 GTSNPN, CDR2 SVGIG (reference sequence).

This chain links TRBV30 with TRBJ1-2, with 7 nucleotides matching TRBD1. The junction had 4 bases not matched to a gene; V was cut back by 0 bases and J by 6 bases. The CDR3 runs to 13 residues. The germline V gene encodes CDR1 GTSNPN and CDR2 SVGIG (reference sequence). CDR3 coding DNA: TGTGCCTGGAGTGTAGGGACAGACCATGGCTACACCTTC. Translated: CAWSVGTDHGYTF.

This clone was counted once. The V call is TRBV6-5, the J call TRBJ2-1; D is undetermined. This CDR3 region has 13 residues. Germline lookup yields CDR1 MNHEY and CDR2 SVGAGI. V gave up 4 bases and J gave up 4 bases, with 8 bases separating them. CDR3 nucleotide sequence: TGTGCCAGCAGTTCGGCAGGTTACAATGAGCAGTTCTTC. This translates into CASSSAGYNEQFF.

The rearrangement uses TRBV29-1 and TRBJ1-1, with D hard to call. Germline CDR1 and CDR2: SQVTM and ANQGSEA. CDR3 length: 12 residues. V lost 4 bases and J 3 bases, leaving 9 bases between the germline ends. Written as DNA, the CDR3 is TGCAGCGTTGGTCATGGAGACACTGAAGCTTTCTTT. Protein sequence: CSVGHGDTEAFF.

The rearrangement links TRBV6-1 to TRBJ2-1; D is ambiguous. Germline V gives CDR1 MNHNS, CDR2 SASEGT. The CDR3 runs 11 residues. The V and J ends lost 5 bases and 10 bases respectively, with 9 bases between them. The DNA for the CDR3 is TGTGCCAGCAGTTACAAGGTAGAGCAGTTCTTC. Translation gives CASSYKVEQFF.

The gene calls are TRBV6-6 and TRBJ2-2; D not resolved. CDR3 length: 12 amino acids. The V end lost 8 bases, the J end lost 6 bases, and 10 bases lay between the germline ends. The germline CDR1 and CDR2 sequences are MNHNY and SVGAGI (reference sequence). CDR3 bases: TGTGCCAGCGGCCCGAAGGCCGGGGAGCTGTTTTTT. Translated: CASGPKAGELFF.

As for this clone: The sample carries other DNA sequences with the same CDR3. The chain joins TRBV2 to TRBJ2-7; no clear D gene. V was shortened by 6 bases and J by 0 bases, with 6 bases between the two germline ends. The CDR3 contains 12 residues. Germline V gives CDR1 SNHLY, CDR2 FYNNEI. The CDR3 reads CASRSNSYEQYF. CDR3 bases: TGTGCCAGCAGAAGCAACTCCTACGAGCAGTACTTC.

The genes are TRBV6-6 and TRBJ1-4; D might be TRBD1 (5 bases). Germline loops: CDR1 MNHNY, CDR2 SVGAGI (reference sequence). The CDR3 is 12 residues long. The germline V and J ends were trimmed by 6 bases and 8 bases, with 10 bases remaining between them. The CDR3 DNA follows: TGTGCCAGCAGACAGGCCCCCGAAAAACTGTTTTTT. It encodes CASRQAPEKLFF.

This chain uses TRBV6-5 with TRBJ1-3, with D possibly matching TRBD1 (5 bases). Trimming stripped 8 bases from V and 7 bases from J, with 15 bases between. The CDR3 runs to 13 residues. CDR1 and CDR2 from the germline V gene are MNHEY and SVGAGI. Written as DNA, the CDR3 is TGTGCCAGCCGGTCCAGGGAGAGCAACACCATATATTTT. Its protein is CASRSRESNTIYF.

This clone was picked up a small number of times. The rearrangement links TRBV19 to TRBJ1-1; 10 nucleotides align to TRBD1. From germline, CDR1 is LNHDA and CDR2 SQIVND (reference sequence). This CDR3 contains 17 residues. J gave up 0 bases and V 4 bases, and 8 bases lay outside the gene matches. The CDR3 nucleotides are TGTGCCAGTAGTACCGGGACAGGGGATGCCATGAACACTGAAGCTTTCTTT. Protein: CASSTGTGDAMNTEAFF.

This chain links TRBV11-2 with TRBJ2-1, with D uncertain. The germline V gene has CDR1 SGHAT and CDR2 FQNNGV. The CDR3 contains 14 residues. The ends were cut back, 1 base at V and 7 bases at J, with 11 bases in the middle. CDR3 sequence: CASSLVSVENEQFF. In nucleotides, the CDR3 is TGTGCCAGCAGCTTAGTTTCTGTAGAAAATGAGCAGTTCTTC. Variable domain in full (rest from reference TRBV11-2 and TRBJ2-1): EAGVAQSPRYKIIEKRQSVAFWCNPISGHATLYWYQQILGQGPKLLIQFQNNGVVDDSQLPKDRFSAERLKGVDSTLKIQPAKLEDSAVYLCASSLVSVENEQFFGPGTRLTVL.

The V gene is TRBV9, the J gene TRBJ2-7, with 9 bases lining up with TRBD2. Trimming took 0 bases from V and 4 from J; bases not matched to a gene: 5. CDR3 length equals 15 residues. Per germline, CDR1 SGDLS and CDR2 YYNGEE. The CDR3 sequence: CASSVGPSGVYEQYF. In DNA form, the CDR3 reads TGTGCCAGCAGCGTAGGCCCTAGCGGGGTTTACGAGCAGTACTTC.

The rearrangement joins TRBV5-1 to TRBJ2-5; TRBD2 is a possible D gene (7 bases). CDR1 is SGHRS and CDR2 is YFSETQ in the germline V gene. Trimming pared 5 bases from V and 2 bases from J, leaving 13 bases between. The CDR3 consists of 14 residues. The CDR3 nucleotides are TGCGCCAGCAGAGCAAGGGGGGGGCAAGAGACCCAGTACTTC. Its translation is CASRARGGQETQYF. The whole variable domain, remainder taken from reference TRBV5-1 and TRBJ2-5, is KAGVTQTPRYLIKTRGQQVTLSCSPISGHRSVSWYQQTPGQGLQFLFEYFSETQRNKGNFPGRFSGRQFSNSRSEMNVSTLELGDSALYLCASRARGGQETQYFGPGTRLLVL.

This chain joins TRBV6-5 and TRBJ1-1, with D hard to call. From germline, CDR1 is MNHEY and CDR2 SVGAGI. This CDR3 is 15 amino acids long. Trimming removed 6 bases from V and 5 bases from J, with 19 bases in between. The CDR3 nucleotides read TGTGCCAGCAGCGCGAGGATGGGTGTCGGTACTGAAGCTTTCTTT. This gives the protein CASSARMGVGTEAFF.

The genes are TRBV6-6 and TRBJ1-5; D is ambiguous. V lost 7 bases and J lost 9, with 19 bases in between. Germline V lookup: CDR1 MNHNY, CDR2 SVGAGI (reference sequence). This CDR3 is built from 14 residues. This CDR3 is CASTDKSERAPQHF. The CDR3 nucleotides read TGTGCCAGCACCGACAAGTCTGAAAGGGCGCCCCAGCATTTT.

The rearrangement uses TRBV6-1 and TRBJ2-5; 8 bases agree with TRBD1. Germline V CDR1 and CDR2: MNHNS, SASEGT. V lost 2 bases and J lost 4; bases outside the gene matches: 3. This CDR3 has 14 amino acids. The CDR3 sequence is CASSESGGLETQYF. The CDR3 nucleotides are TGTGCCAGCAGTGAATCAGGGGGCCTAGAGACCCAGTACTTC.

The chain has TRBV6-5 and TRBJ1-4; D is perhaps TRBD1 (6 bases). The V and J ends lost 0 bases and 3 bases respectively, with 11 bases between them. The CDR3 covers 16 residues. The germline CDR1 and CDR2 sequences are MNHEY and SVGAGI. This CDR3 reads CASSYSTGGPNEKLFF. The CDR3 DNA is TGTGCCAGCAGTTACTCGACGGGGGGGCCTAATGAAAAACTGTTTTTT.

This sequence joins TRBV11-2 and TRBJ2-7; the match to TRBD2 covers 11 bases. V gave up 5 bases and J gave up 2 bases; unmatched junction bases: 5. In germline, CDR1 is SGHAT, CDR2 FQNNGV. The CDR3 extends over 15 amino acids. CDR3 in amino acids: CASSQGLAAAYEQYF. CDR3 bases: TGTGCCAGCAGCCAGGGACTAGCGGCGGCCTACGAGCAGTACTTC. Full variable domain (remainder filled in from reference TRBV11-2 and TRBJ2-7): EAGVAQSPRYKIIEKRQSVAFWCNPISGHATLYWYQQILGQGPKLLIQFQNNGVVDDSQLPKDRFSAERLKGVDSTLKIQPAKLEDSAVYLCASSQGLAAAYEQYFGPGTRLTVT.

The gene calls are TRBV11-2 and TRBJ1-1, with 7 bases matching TRBD1. This CDR3 is 15 amino acids long. The germline CDR1 and CDR2 sequences are SGHAT and FQNNGV. J lost 0 bases, V lost 6 bases, and 7 bases had no gene match. The CDR3 sequence: CASSNAGTVNTEAFF. The CDR3 region has the DNA TGTGCCAGCAGTAACGCCGGGACAGTGAACACTGAAGCTTTCTTT.

The V gene is TRBV6-1, the J gene TRBJ2-3; 8 nucleotides align to TRBD1. CDR3 length equals 17 residues. Per germline, CDR1 MNHNS and CDR2 SASEGT. V dropped 2 bases and J dropped 3; count of bases not matched to a gene: 10. DNA for the CDR3: TGTGCCAGCAGTGAATCAGGAGGACAGGGACCGACAGATACGCAGTATTTT. Translated, it gives CASSESGGQGPTDTQYF.

The gene calls are TRBV6-6 and TRBJ2-7; no clear D gene. Germline CDR1 and CDR2: MNHNY and SVGAGI (reference sequence). The length of the CDR3 is 14 residues. Trimming removed 8 bases at V and 0 bases at J, with 14 bases between. CDR3 sequence: CASGVAQTSYEQYF. The CDR3 DNA follows: TGTGCCAGCGGGGTCGCGCAGACCTCCTACGAGCAGTACTTC.

J is TRBJ1-5 and V is TRBV2; D gene ambiguous. V lost 3 bases and J lost 1, with 4 bases in between. This CDR3 has 13 amino acids. Looked up from germline, CDR1 is SNHLY and CDR2 is FYNNEI. CDR3 DNA: TGTGCCAGCAGTGACGACAGCAATCAGCCCCAGCATTTT. Translation gives CASSDDSNQPQHF.

The gene calls are TRBV9 and TRBJ2-3; perhaps TRBD2 as D (5 bases). Per germline, CDR1 SGDLS and CDR2 YYNGEE. CDR3 length: 18 residues. V dropped 4 bases and J dropped 4 bases, with 25 bases sitting between them. The CDR3 reads CASSRRLSPVGFSDTQYF. The DNA of the CDR3 is TGTGCCAGCAGCCGGAGGTTGTCCCCCGTGGGGTTCTCAGATACGCAGTATTTT.

There are a few counts of this clone. The chain employs TRBV19 and TRBJ2-5; 12 positions match TRBD2. Germline loops: CDR1 LNHDA, CDR2 SQIVND (reference sequence). The CDR3 has 17 amino acids. The trim removed 2 bases at V and 5 bases at J, leaving 9 bases unmatched. The chain's CDR3 is CASSIQASGRAGETQYF. CDR3 DNA: TGTGCCAGTAGTATACAGGCTAGCGGGAGGGCCGGTGAGACCCAGTACTTC. The full variable domain, rest sourced from reference TRBV19 and TRBJ2-5, is DGGITQSPKYLFRKEGQNVTLSCEQNLNHDAMYWYRQDPGQGLRLIYYSQIVNDFQKGDIAEGYSVSREKKESFPLTVTSAQKNPTAFYLCASSIQASGRAGETQYFGPGTRLLVL.